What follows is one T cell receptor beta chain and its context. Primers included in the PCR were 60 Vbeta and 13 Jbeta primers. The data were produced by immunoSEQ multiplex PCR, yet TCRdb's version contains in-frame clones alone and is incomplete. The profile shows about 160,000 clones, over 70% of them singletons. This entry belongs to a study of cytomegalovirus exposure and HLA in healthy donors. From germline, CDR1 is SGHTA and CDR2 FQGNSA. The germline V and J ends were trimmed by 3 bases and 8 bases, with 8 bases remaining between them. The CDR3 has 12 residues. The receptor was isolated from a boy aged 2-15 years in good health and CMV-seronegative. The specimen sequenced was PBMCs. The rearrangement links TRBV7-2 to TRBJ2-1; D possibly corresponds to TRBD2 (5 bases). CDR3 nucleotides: TGTGCCAGCAGCTTGACACTAGATGAGCAGTTCTTC. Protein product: CASSLTLDEQFF.